This T cell receptor beta chain emerged from a study of shared clonotypes between healthy human individuals. Study in general: CD4 naive and memory got three plates each, CD8 naive two, CD8 memory one.

Donors had no recently reported acute infections or vaccinations and were HIV-negative. DNA at 200 ng, 25,000 to 35,000 T cell genomes, went into sorted-subset replicate PCRs. The repertoire was sequenced with immunoSEQ multiplex PCR; TCRdb's copy has only in-frame clones and lacks some. The table shows 740,000 or so clones, with about 80% occurring only once. Study-level results: Rarefaction showed that sequencing of sorted subsets was incomplete (despite large depth).

Germline V gene sequence: CDR1 SNHLY, CDR2 FYNNEI. With 6 bases clipped from V and 9 bases from J, the junction kept 10 bases outside the gene matches. This CDR3 has 14 amino acids. About this clone: Its specificity is not known.

The V gene is TRBV2, the J gene TRBJ2-1, with TRBD2 matching 8 bases. The clonotype was recovered from a woman aged 30 to 39 in good health. The sample comprised memory CD4+ T cells sorted from blood. Stated subset: CD45RA-negative fraction. This CDR3 reads CASRAGTRDSEQFF. In nucleotides, the CDR3 is TGTGCCAGCAGGGCAGGGACTAGGGATAGTGAGCAGTTCTTC.